Listed below are T cell receptor beta chains from one sample, sequenced in a study of T cell repertoires in cytomegalovirus infection. TCRdb passed the reads through MiXCR, listing each CDR3 protein once. The sample records roughly 150,000 distinct CDR3 sequences, about a quarter being singletons. Sequences were obtained from PBMCs. The receptor source for this set is a human donor in good health (CMV status not recorded). Some clones in this sample may be carry-over from other donors' samples. The CDR3 runs from the conserved cysteine through the conserved F or W. The D gene is left open where the match is weak. The size of a clone is reported for some rows only, either as once, few or many, or as a class for expanded clones.

len | d_gene | j_gene | abundance | v_gene | CDR3aa | CDR3nt
14 | . | TRBJ2-7 | few | TRBV12-3/TRBV12-4 | CASSTGGSSYEQYF | TGTGCCAGCAGCACCGGAGGGAGCTCCTACGAGCAGTACTTC
17 | TRBD2 | TRBJ2-4 | many | TRBV7-2 | CASSRQTSGGAGDIQYF | TGTGCCAGCAGCAGACAGACTAGCGGGGGGGCCGGGGACATTCAGTACTTC
13 | TRBD1 | TRBJ1-2 | . | TRBV7-9 | CASSGGQGYGYTF | TGTGCCAGCAGCGGAGGACAGGGCTATGGCTACACCTTC
15 | TRBD1 | TRBJ1-5 | . | TRBV28 | CASSRDRVRGQPQHF | TGTGCCAGCAGTCGGGACAGGGTGAGAGGTCAGCCCCAGCATTTT
13 | . | TRBJ1-1 | . | TRBV28 | CASIMGGEAEAFF | TGTGCCAGCATCATGGGGGGGGAGGCTGAAGCTTTCTTT
15 | TRBD1 | TRBJ1-3 | . | TRBV6-5 | CASSSGQALGNTIYF | TGTGCCAGCAGTTCGGGACAGGCTTTAGGAAACACCATATATTTT
15 | . | TRBJ1-2 | . | TRBV12-3/TRBV12-4 | CASTMGGGSSYGYTF | TGTGCCAGCACCATGGGAGGCGGGAGTTCCTATGGCTACACCTTC
15 | . | TRBJ2-7 | many | TRBV7-2 | CASSSQTGEGYEQYF | TGTGCCAGCAGCTCTCAGACAGGGGAGGGCTACGAGCAGTACTTC
17 | TRBD2 | TRBJ2-2 | few | TRBV5-1 | CASSPLPSGGNTGELFF | TGCGCCAGCAGCCCCTTGCCTAGCGGGGGGAACACCGGGGAGCTGTTTTTT
11 | . | TRBJ2-7 | . | TRBV7-9 | CASGGTYEQYF | TGTGCCAGCGGGGGGACCTACGAGCAGTACTTC
14 | . | TRBJ2-1 | . | TRBV20-1 | CSASWWRSYNEQFF | TGCAGTGCTAGTTGGTGGCGGTCCTACAATGAGCAGTTCTTC
15 | TRBD1 | TRBJ2-5 | . | TRBV15 | CATSSRTGGEETQYF | TGTGCCACCAGCTCTCGGACAGGGGGGGAAGAGACCCAGTACTTC
12 | . | TRBJ2-7 | once | TRBV28 | CASSPDAYEQYF | TGTGCCAGCAGTCCGGACGCCTACGAGCAGTACTTC
15 | TRBD1 | TRBJ1-4 | many | TRBV28 | CASSTPTGEGEKLFF | TGTGCCAGCAGTACCCCGACAGGGGAGGGTGAAAAACTGTTTTTT
13 | . | TRBJ2-7 | . | TRBV29-1 | CSVRGTGPYEQYF | TGCAGCGTCAGGGGAACAGGGCCCTACGAGCAGTACTTC
14 | . | TRBJ2-5 | . | TRBV4-1 | CASSQDPGGETQYF | TGCGCCAGCAGCCAAGATCCTGGGGGGGAGACCCAGTACTTC
14 | . | TRBJ1-6 | . | TRBV6-5 | CASSSGTSPSPLHF | TGTGCCAGCAGTTCCGGGACAAGCCCGTCACCCCTCCACTTT
16 | . | TRBJ1-5 | . | TRBV5-1 | CASSLGEVGSNQPQHF | TGCGCCAGCAGCTTAGGAGAGGTGGGAAGCAATCAGCCCCAGCATTTT